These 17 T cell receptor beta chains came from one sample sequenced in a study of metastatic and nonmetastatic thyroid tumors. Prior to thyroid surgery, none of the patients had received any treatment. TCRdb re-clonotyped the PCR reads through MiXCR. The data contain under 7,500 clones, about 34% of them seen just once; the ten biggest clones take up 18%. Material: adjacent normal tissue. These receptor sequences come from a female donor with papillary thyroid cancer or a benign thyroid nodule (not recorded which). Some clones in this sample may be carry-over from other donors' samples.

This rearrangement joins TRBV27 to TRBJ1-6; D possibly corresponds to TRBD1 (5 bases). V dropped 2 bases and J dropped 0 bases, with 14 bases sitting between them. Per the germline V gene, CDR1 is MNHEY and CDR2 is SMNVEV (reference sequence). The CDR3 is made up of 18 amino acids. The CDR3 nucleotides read TGTGCCAGCAGTTTAAGGGGCAAGGAGAGCTCCTATAATTCACCCCTCCACTTT. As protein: CASSLRGKESSYNSPLHF.

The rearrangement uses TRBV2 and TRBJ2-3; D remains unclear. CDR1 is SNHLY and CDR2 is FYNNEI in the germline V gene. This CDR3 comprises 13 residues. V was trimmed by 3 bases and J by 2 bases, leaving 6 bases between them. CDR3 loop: CASSDPNTDTQYF. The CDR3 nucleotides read TGTGCCAGCAGTGACCCGAACACAGATACGCAGTATTTT.

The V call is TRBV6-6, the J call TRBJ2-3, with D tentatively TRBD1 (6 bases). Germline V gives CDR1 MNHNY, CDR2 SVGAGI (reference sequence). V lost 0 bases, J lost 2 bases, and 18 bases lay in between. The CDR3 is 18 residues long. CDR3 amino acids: CASSYSRGGSETTDTQYF. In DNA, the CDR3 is TGTGCCAGCAGTTACTCGAGAGGGGGTAGCGAGACCACAGATACGCAGTATTTT.

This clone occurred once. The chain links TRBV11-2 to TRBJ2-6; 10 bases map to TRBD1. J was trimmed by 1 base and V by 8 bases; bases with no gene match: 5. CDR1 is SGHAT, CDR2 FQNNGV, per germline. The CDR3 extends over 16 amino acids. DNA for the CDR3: TGTGCCAGCCACCCGGGACAGGGGTCTGGGGCCAACGTCCTGACTTTC. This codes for CASHPGQGSGANVLTF.

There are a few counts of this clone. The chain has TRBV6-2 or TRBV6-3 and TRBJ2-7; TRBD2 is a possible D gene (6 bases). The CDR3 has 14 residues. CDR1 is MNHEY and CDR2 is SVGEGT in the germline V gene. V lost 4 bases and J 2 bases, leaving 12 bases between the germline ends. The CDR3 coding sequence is TGTGCCAGCAGTTCCCCGTCGGGGGCCTACGAGCAGTACTTC. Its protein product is CASSSPSGAYEQYF.

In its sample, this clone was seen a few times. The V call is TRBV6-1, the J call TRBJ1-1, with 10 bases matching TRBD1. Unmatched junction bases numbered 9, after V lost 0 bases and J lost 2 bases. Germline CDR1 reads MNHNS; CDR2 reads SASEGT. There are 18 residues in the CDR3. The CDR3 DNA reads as TGTGCCAGCAGTGAAGCGACAGGGGGCGAATCAGAAAACACTGAAGCTTTCTTT. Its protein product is CASSEATGGESENTEAFF.

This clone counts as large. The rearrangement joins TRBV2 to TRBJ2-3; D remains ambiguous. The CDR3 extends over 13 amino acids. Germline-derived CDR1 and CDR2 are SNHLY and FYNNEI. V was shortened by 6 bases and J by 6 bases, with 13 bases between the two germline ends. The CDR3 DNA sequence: TGTGCCAGCAGATTCTTTTCCCCCGATACGCAGTATTTT. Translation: CASRFFSPDTQYF.

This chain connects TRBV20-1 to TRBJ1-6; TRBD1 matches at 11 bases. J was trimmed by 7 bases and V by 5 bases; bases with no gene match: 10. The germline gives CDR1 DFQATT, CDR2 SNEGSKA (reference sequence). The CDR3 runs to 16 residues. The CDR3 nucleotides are TGCAGTGCTCTAGACCGCGGGACAGGGGGAAATTCACCCCTCCACTTT. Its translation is CSALDRGTGGNSPLHF.

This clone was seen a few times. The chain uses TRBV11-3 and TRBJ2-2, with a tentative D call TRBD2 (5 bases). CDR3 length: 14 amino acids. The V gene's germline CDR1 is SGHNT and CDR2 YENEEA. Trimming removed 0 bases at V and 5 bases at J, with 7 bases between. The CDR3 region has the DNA TGTGCCAGCAGCTTAGAGGAGCGGACCGGGGAGCTGTTTTTT. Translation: CASSLEERTGELFF.

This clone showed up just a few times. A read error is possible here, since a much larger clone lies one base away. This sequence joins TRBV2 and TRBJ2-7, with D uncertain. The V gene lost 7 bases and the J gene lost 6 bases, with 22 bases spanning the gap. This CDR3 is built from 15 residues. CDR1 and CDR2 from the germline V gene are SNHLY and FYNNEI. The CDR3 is CASIDGRVLPGEQYF. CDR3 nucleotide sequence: TGTGCCAGCATTGACGGAAGGGTCCTCCCGGGCGAGCAGTACTTC.

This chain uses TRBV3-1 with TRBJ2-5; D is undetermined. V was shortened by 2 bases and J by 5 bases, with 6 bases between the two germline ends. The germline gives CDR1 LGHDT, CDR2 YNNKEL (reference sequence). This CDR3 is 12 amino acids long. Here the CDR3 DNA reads TGTGCCAGCAGCCAACAATTGGAGACCCAGTACTTC. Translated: CASSQQLETQYF.

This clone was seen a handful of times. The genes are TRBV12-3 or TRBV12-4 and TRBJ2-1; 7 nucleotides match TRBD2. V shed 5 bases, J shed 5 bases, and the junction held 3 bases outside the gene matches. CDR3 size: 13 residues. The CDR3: CASSPGLNNEQFF. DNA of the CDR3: TGTGCCAGCAGTCCGGGACTAAACAATGAGCAGTTCTTC.

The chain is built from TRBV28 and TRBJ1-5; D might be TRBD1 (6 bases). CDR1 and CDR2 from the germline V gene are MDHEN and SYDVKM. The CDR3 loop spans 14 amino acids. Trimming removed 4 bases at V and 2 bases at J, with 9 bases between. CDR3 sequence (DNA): TGTGCCAGCAGTTATTCAGGGGGCAATCAGCCCCAGCATTTT. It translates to CASSYSGGNQPQHF.

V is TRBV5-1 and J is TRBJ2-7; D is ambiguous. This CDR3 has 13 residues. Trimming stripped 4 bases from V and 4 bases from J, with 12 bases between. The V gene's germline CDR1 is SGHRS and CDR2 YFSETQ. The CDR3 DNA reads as TGCGCCAGCAGCACAGACGAGGTATACGAGCAGTACTTC. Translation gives CASSTDEVYEQYF.

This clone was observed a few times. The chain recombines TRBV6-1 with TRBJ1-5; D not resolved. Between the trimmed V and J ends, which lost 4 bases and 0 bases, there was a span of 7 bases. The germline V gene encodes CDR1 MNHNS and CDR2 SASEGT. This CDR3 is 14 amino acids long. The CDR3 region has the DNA TGTGCCAGCAGTGGTATCTATAGCAATCAGCCCCAGCATTTT. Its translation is CASSGIYSNQPQHF.

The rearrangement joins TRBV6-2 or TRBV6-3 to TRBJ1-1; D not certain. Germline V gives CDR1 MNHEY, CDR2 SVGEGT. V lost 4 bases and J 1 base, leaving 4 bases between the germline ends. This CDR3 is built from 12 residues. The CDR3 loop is CASSFKNTEAFF. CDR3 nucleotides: TGTGCCAGCAGTTTTAAGAACACTGAAGCTTTCTTT.

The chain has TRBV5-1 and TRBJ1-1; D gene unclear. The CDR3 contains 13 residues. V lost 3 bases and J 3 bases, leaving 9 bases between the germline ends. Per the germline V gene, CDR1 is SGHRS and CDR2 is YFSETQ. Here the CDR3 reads CASSSRWYTEAFF. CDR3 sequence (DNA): TGCGCCAGCAGCTCGCGTTGGTACACTGAAGCTTTCTTT. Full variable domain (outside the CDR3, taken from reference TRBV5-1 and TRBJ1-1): KAGVTQTPRYLIKTRGQQVTLSCSPISGHRSVSWYQQTPGQGLQFLFEYFSETQRNKGNFPGRFSGRQFSNSRSEMNVSTLELGDSALYLCASSSRWYTEAFFGQGTRLTVV.